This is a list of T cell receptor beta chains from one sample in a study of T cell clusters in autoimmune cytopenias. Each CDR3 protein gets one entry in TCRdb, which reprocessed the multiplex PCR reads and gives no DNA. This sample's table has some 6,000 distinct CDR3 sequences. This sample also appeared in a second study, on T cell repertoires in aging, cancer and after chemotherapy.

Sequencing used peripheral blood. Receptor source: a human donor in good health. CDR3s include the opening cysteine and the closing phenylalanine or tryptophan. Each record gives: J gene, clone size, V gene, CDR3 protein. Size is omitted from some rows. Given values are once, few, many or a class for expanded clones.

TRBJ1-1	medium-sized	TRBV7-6	CASSLRRGTEAFF
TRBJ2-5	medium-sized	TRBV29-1	CSVLDRGHEETQYF
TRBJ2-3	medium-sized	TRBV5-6	CASRSAAGAILTDTQYF
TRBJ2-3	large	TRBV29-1	CSVGGGKRDTQYF
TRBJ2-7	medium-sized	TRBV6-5	CASRSGTGTEQYF
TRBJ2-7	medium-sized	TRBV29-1	CSVYSQMTYEQYF
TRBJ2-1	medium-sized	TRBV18	CASSPKGSGYNEQFF
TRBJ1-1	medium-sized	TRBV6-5	CASKGLWDTEAFF
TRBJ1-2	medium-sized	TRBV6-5	CASSKSSNYGYTF
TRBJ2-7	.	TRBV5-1	CASSLDPGHGNEQYF
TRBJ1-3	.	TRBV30	CATGTGGNTIYF
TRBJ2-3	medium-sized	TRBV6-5	CASRSSGRGTDTQYF
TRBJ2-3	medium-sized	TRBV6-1	CASSEYGRPSTDTQYF
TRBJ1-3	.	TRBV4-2	CASSQDRVVGNTIYF
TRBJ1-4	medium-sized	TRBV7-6	CASSLTGEGEKLFF
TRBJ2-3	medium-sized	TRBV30	CAWSLAGATTDTQYF
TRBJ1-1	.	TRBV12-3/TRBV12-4	CASSSELWAEAFF
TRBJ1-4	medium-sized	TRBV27	CASSFPVGEKLFF
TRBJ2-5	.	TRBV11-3	CASSFEETQYF
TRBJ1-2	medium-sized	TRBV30	CAWTDGDRIYYGYTF
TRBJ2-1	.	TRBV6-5	CAISKTGNEQFF
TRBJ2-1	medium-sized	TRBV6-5	CASRGLSGGRVEQFF
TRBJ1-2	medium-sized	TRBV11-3	CASSLVQGRGYTF
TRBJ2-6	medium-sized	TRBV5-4	CASSSPTGGKQSGANVLTF
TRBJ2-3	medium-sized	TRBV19	CASRDRVVDTQYF
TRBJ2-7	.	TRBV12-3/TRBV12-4	CASSLGQGMGEQYF
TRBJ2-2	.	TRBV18	CASSPLGGGTGELFF
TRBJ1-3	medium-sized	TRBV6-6	CASTPGDRVSGNTIYF
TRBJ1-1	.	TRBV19	CASTGEENTEAFF
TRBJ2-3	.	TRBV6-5	CASSYRFSSTDTQYF
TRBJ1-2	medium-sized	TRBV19	CASVAGTADYGYTF
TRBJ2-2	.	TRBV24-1	CATSGGTVNTGELFF
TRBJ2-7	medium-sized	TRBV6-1	CASNRGESSYEQYF
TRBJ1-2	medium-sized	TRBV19	CASSVQGLDYGYTF
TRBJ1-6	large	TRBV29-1	CSVEAGGSTLHF
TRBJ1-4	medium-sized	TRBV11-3	CASSPLDRAEKLFF
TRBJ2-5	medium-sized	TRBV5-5	CASSSRRTQGETQYF
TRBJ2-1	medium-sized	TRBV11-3	CASSRGAEQFF
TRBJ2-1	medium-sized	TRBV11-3	CASSLDGVGGPYNEQFF
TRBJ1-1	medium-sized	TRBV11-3	CASSLSSFGVDEAFF
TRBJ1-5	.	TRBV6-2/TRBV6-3	CASSDLDSYSNQPQHF
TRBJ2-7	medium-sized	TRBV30	CAWGAPSGPPYEQYF
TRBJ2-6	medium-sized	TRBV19	CASSVGTVSGANVLTF
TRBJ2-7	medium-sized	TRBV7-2	CASSLGGRYEQYF
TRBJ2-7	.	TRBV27	CASSLNADSYEQYF
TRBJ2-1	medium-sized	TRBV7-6	CASSLDRVNEQFF
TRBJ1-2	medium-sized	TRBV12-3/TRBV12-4	CASSLGDPVYTF